Listed here are 19 T cell receptor beta chains from one sample, sequenced in a study of cytomegalovirus exposure and HLA in healthy donors. Primers for the PCR totalled 60 Vbeta and 13 Jbeta. Sequencing was performed with immunoSEQ multiplex PCR; in TCRdb, only in-frame clones are kept and a portion is missing. The sample contains some 54,000 clones, over 70% of which appear only once. The sample consisted of PBMCs. The receptors derive from a young man in good health and CMV-seronegative.

The CDR3 is CASSPATGGGSPLHF. The CDR3, as DNA: TGTGCCAGCAGTCCTGCCACAGGGGGCGGTTCACCCCTCCACTTT. V is TRBV6-5 and J is TRBJ1-6, with TRBD1 identical over 9 bases. Trimming took 5 bases from V and 9 from J; bases not matched to a gene: 8. In germline, CDR1 is MNHEY, CDR2 SVGAGI. The CDR3 extends over 15 amino acids.

This chain links TRBV6-4 with TRBJ2-3; a possible D gene is TRBD2 (5 bases). This CDR3 contains 13 residues. Per germline, CDR1 MRHNA and CDR2 SNTAGT. Trimming stripped 6 bases from V and 2 bases from J, with 9 bases between. The CDR3 nucleotides read TGTGCCAGCAGACGGGATAACACAGATACGCAGTATTTT. It encodes CASRRDNTDTQYF.

V and J are TRBV13 and TRBJ1-4; no firm D call. The CDR3 is 21 amino acids. Germline CDR1 PRHDT, CDR2 FYEKMQ (reference sequence). The V end lost 4 bases, the J end lost 0 bases, and 27 bases lay between the germline ends. This chain's CDR3 is CASSSLHPIPGRIATNEKLFF. CDR3 DNA: TGTGCCAGCAGCTCCCTACACCCTATTCCGGGAAGAATAGCAACTAATGAAAAACTGTTTTTT.

The chain is built from TRBV4-3 and TRBJ2-7; D may be TRBD2 (5 bases). CDR1 is LGHNA, CDR2 YSLEER, per germline. V gave up 4 bases and J gave up 2 bases, with 9 bases separating them. The CDR3 totals 13 residues. The CDR3 sequence is CASSPGEAYEQYF. The CDR3 DNA is TGCGCCAGCAGCCCCGGGGAAGCCTACGAGCAGTACTTC.

This clone was seen a single time. The CDR3 does not close with the conserved phenylalanine or tryptophan, likely indicating a read error. The DNA is left out, because the CDR3 cannot be placed on it with certainty; the CDR3 is given as TCRdb lists it. This chain links TRBV29-1 with TRBJ2-7; no DNA check was done on the table's D call, TRBD2. The germline V gene has CDR1 SQVTM and CDR2 ANQGSEA. A total of 9 residues make up the CDR3, ends included. CDR3 in amino acids: CSAGGTATI.

The CDR3 reads CASSGTGYTEAFF. Here the CDR3 DNA reads TGTGCCAGCAGCGGGACAGGGTATACTGAAGCTTTCTTT. The chain carries TRBV9 and TRBJ1-1, with TRBD1 identical over 8 bases. Per the germline V gene, CDR1 is SGDLS and CDR2 is YYNGEE. This CDR3 region has 13 residues. V gave up 3 bases and J gave up 5 bases; unmatched junction bases: 3.

The chain links TRBV4-2 to TRBJ2-2; TRBD2 matches 9 bases. Trimming at V came to 2 bases and at J to 5 bases, leaving 12 bases not matched to a gene. This CDR3 has 18 residues. Germline V gene data show CDR1 as LGHNA and CDR2 as YNFKEQ. As DNA, the CDR3 is TGTGCCAGCAGCCAAAGCCCCCGGGGGGCGGGGGGGACCGGGGAGCTGTTTTTT. Translation gives CASSQSPRGAGGTGELFF.

The V call is TRBV30, the J call TRBJ2-6; D gene unclear. Germline-derived CDR1 and CDR2 are GTSNPN and SVGIG (reference sequence). V lost 0 bases to trimming and J lost 0 bases, with 6 bases between them. The CDR3 length is 15 residues. The CDR3 sequence: CAWSVKLSGANVLTF. DNA for the CDR3: TGTGCCTGGAGTGTAAAGCTCTCTGGGGCCAACGTCCTGACTTTC.

Remarks on this clone: The junction does not match germline at one end; this may be a read error. The chain couples TRBV19 to TRBJ1-1; D uncertain. CDR3 length: 12 amino acids. In germline, CDR1 is LNHDA, CDR2 SQIVND (reference sequence). The CDR3 sequence: CASNDMKTEAFF. CDR3 sequence (DNA): TGTGCCAGTAATGACATGAAGACTGAAGCTTTCTTT. The full variable domain, with the rest looked up from reference TRBV19 and TRBJ1-1, is DGGITQSPKYLFRKEGQNVTLSCEQNLNHDAMYWYRQDPGQGLRLIYYSQIVNDFQKGDIAEGYSVSREKKESFPLTVTSAQKNPTAFYLCASNDMKTEAFFGQGTRLTVV.

V is TRBV7-8 and J is TRBJ2-5, with D perhaps matching TRBD2 (5 bases). The CDR3 is 14 amino acids. Trimming cost V 2 bases and J 5 bases, with 12 bases left between them. Germline CDR1 and CDR2: SGHVS and FQNEAQ. The CDR3 reads CASSLPSGRETQYF. Written as DNA, the CDR3 is TGTGCCAGCAGCTTACCCAGCGGAAGGGAGACCCAGTACTTC.

This clone was counted a few times. The chain carries TRBV6-1 and TRBJ2-7, with D possibly matching TRBD1 (6 bases). Germline V gene data show CDR1 as MNHNS and CDR2 as SASEGT. The CDR3 has 17 residues. V was shortened by 1 base and J by 6 bases, with 22 bases between the two germline ends. The DNA for the CDR3 is TGTGCCAGCAGTGAAGTCTCAGGGGCCGCTGGATACGGCGAGCAGTACTTC. This codes for CASSEVSGAAGYGEQYF.

CDR3 loop: CASSLSGGWRETEAFF. As DNA, the CDR3 is TGTGCCAGCAGTTTATCAGGGGGCTGGAGGGAAACTGAAGCTTTCTTT. The chain is built from TRBV28 and TRBJ1-1, with 8 nucleotides matching TRBD1. Per germline, CDR1 MDHEN and CDR2 SYDVKM. This CDR3 comprises 16 residues. V was pared by 1 base and J by 5 bases, with 9 bases of the junction left unmatched. Using reference TRBV28 and TRBJ1-1 for the parts outside the CDR3, the full variable domain is DVKVTQSSRYLVKRTGEKVFLECVQDMDHENMFWYRQDPGLGLRLIYFSYDVKMKEKGDIPEGYSVSREKKERFSLILESASTNQTSMYLCASSLSGGWRETEAFFGQGTRLTVV.

Points on this clone: One junction end does not reproduce the germline sequence, and a read error may be involved. The chain joins TRBV20-1 to TRBJ2-7; the D is unclear. The CDR3 loop spans 10 amino acids. CDR1 and CDR2 (germline): DFQATT, SNEGSKA (reference sequence). The DNA for the CDR3 is TGCAGTCCTAGAAGCGACGAGCAGTACTTC. It encodes CSPRSDEQYF.

The chain couples TRBV30 to TRBJ2-1; no firm D call. The V gene's germline CDR1 is GTSNPN and CDR2 SVGIG (reference sequence). This CDR3 is built from 12 residues. With 4 bases removed from V and 1 base from J, the gap between germline ends came to 5 bases. Written as DNA, the CDR3 is TGTGCCTGGACAGGTTCCTACAATGAGCAGTTCTTC. Translating it yields CAWTGSYNEQFF.

The V and J genes are TRBV5-1 and TRBJ1-1; D gene uncertain. This CDR3 comprises 14 residues. From germline, CDR1 is SGHRS and CDR2 YFSETQ. The V and J ends lost 3 bases and 2 bases respectively, with 11 bases between them. The CDR3 DNA reads TGCGCCAGCAGCTCGACCGGGATCAACACTGAAGCTTTCTTT. Translated: CASSSTGINTEAFF.

For the CDR3, the DNA is TGTGCCAGCAGGGAGGACAGTTCGAACACCGGGGAGCTGTTTTTT. Translation: CASREDSSNTGELFF. The J gene is TRBJ2-2, the V gene TRBV2; possible D gene TRBD1, 6 bases. The CDR3 spans 15 residues. Germline V CDR1 and CDR2: SNHLY, FYNNEI. V was shortened by 6 bases and J by 0 bases, with 11 bases between the two germline ends.

The chain combines TRBV7-9 with TRBJ1-2; 10 nucleotides match TRBD1. V was pared by 4 bases and J by 6 bases, with 5 bases of the junction left unmatched. CDR3 length: 14 amino acids. Germline CDR1 is SEHNR and CDR2 is FQNEAQ (reference sequence). CDR3 nucleotides: TGTGCCAGCAGCTCGAGGACAGGGGGGGATGGCTACACCTTC. Its protein is CASSSRTGGDGYTF.

This clone was observed a handful of times. The chain uses TRBV6-1 and TRBJ2-3, with D possibly being TRBD2 (5 bases). Trimming took 4 bases from V and 2 from J, leaving 10 bases between them. The CDR3 spans 14 residues. Per germline, CDR1 MNHNS and CDR2 SASEGT. CDR3 loop: CASSAGDYTDTQYF. The CDR3 region has the DNA TGTGCCAGCAGTGCGGGCGACTACACAGATACGCAGTATTTT.

The chain is built from TRBV7-2 and TRBJ1-1; the D gene is possibly TRBD1 (6 bases). The germline gives CDR1 SGHTA, CDR2 FQGNSA. Trimming removed 10 bases from V and 4 bases from J, with 13 bases in between. The CDR3 consists of 12 residues. The CDR3 protein is CAIEQGSTEAFF. CDR3 in DNA: TGTGCCATCGAACAGGGTAGCACTGAAGCTTTCTTT.